Listed below are T cell receptor beta chains from one sample, sequenced in a study of T cells in Graves' hyperthyroidism and ophthalmopathy. TCRdb redid the calling of the multiplex PCR reads with MiXCR, one entry per CDR3 protein. The sample records 300,000 to 450,000 distinct CDR3 sequences, roughly 25% being singletons. The sequencing sample was made of blood. Receptors were obtained from a man over 45 with Graves' hyperthyroidism. The conserved cysteine and the conserved F or W are not part of the CDR3 here. Clone size, where shown, is once, few, many, or a class for clones that have expanded.

v_call: TRBV7-9; clone_size: -; cdr3_aa: ASSRRTGAQSGELF
v_call: TRBV6-1; clone_size: -; cdr3_aa: ASSEWGRAAGQPQH
v_call: TRBV12-3/TRBV12-4; clone_size: many; cdr3_aa: ASSPRGGGPTEQY
v_call: TRBV6-1; clone_size: once; cdr3_aa: ASRPYLGRGETQY
v_call: TRBV28; clone_size: -; cdr3_aa: ASSFGIAGERDYEQY
v_call: TRBV20-1; clone_size: -; cdr3_aa: SAREFRTRREQF
v_call: TRBV18; clone_size: few; cdr3_aa: ASSRGDEQY
v_call: TRBV6-1; clone_size: -; cdr3_aa: ASGDSTNYGYT
v_call: TRBV3-1; clone_size: -; cdr3_aa: ASSPTFSNEQF
v_call: TRBV12-3/TRBV12-4; clone_size: many; cdr3_aa: ASGQDYEQY
v_call: TRBV11-2; clone_size: many; cdr3_aa: ASSLHPENEQF
v_call: TRBV20-1; clone_size: once; cdr3_aa: SAISRDLDNEQF
v_call: TRBV12-3/TRBV12-4; clone_size: -; cdr3_aa: ASSSSGTHSPLH
v_call: TRBV3-1; clone_size: -; cdr3_aa: ASSQQRGAQNIQY
v_call: TRBV2; clone_size: few; cdr3_aa: ASRKREDSIDTQY
v_call: TRBV3-1; clone_size: many; cdr3_aa: ASSQRQRSYEQY
v_call: TRBV9; clone_size: -; cdr3_aa: ASSPGPDREETQY
v_call: TRBV12-3/TRBV12-4; clone_size: -; cdr3_aa: ASRGRGAYEKLF
v_call: TRBV12-3/TRBV12-4; clone_size: many; cdr3_aa: ASCDRHYEQY
v_call: TRBV7-2; clone_size: many; cdr3_aa: ASSLNSYNEQF
v_call: TRBV7-9; clone_size: few; cdr3_aa: ASSFWDSLNTEAF
v_call: TRBV27; clone_size: -; cdr3_aa: ASSFAEVYEQF
v_call: TRBV5-1; clone_size: -; cdr3_aa: ASSLSSEETQY
v_call: TRBV6-1; clone_size: few; cdr3_aa: ASSYYFLGANTEAF
v_call: TRBV19; clone_size: -; cdr3_aa: ASSLYGQAYYGYT
v_call: TRBV6-2/TRBV6-3; clone_size: -; cdr3_aa: ASSYTPFSYNEQF
v_call: TRBV6-9; clone_size: few; cdr3_aa: ASRPSGRNYNEQF
v_call: TRBV15; clone_size: -; cdr3_aa: ATSRDADPSYNEQF
v_call: TRBV12-3/TRBV12-4; clone_size: few; cdr3_aa: ASSLGGQRNYGYT
v_call: TRBV28; clone_size: once; cdr3_aa: ASSYGGVEETQY
v_call: TRBV10-1; clone_size: few; cdr3_aa: ASSDAGGPGEQF
v_call: TRBV24-1; clone_size: once; cdr3_aa: ATVGNSGELF
v_call: TRBV14; clone_size: -; cdr3_aa: ASSDLGGFGDTQY
v_call: TRBV29-1; clone_size: -; cdr3_aa: SVAAGGGQPQH